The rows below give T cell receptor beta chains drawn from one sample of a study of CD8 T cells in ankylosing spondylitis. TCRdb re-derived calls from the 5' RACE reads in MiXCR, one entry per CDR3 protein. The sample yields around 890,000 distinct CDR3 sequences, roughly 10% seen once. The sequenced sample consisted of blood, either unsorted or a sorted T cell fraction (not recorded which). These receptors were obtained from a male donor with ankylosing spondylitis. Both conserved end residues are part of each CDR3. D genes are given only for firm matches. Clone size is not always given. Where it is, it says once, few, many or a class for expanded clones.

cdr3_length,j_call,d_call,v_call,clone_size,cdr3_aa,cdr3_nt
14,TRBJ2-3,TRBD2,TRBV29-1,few,CSGSLAGVPDTQYF,TGCAGCGGCTCACTAGCGGGAGTCCCCGATACGCAGTATTTT
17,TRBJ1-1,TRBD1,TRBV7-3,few,CASSLVGRGKSNTEAFF,TGTGCCAGCAGCTTAGTGGGCAGGGGGAAGTCTAATACAGAAGCTTTCTTT
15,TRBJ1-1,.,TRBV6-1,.,CASSAPYREDTEAFF,TGTGCCAGCAGTGCCCCGTACAGGGAGGACACTGAAGCTTTCTTT
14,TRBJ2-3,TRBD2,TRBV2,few,CAGGTTISTDTQYF,TGTGCCGGGGGGACTACGATTAGCACAGATACGCAGTATTTT
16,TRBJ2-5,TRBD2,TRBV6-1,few,CASSRSLAGGRETQYF,TGTGCCAGCAGCCGCTCCCTAGCGGGAGGGCGAGAGACCCAGTACTTC
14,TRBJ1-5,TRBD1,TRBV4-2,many,CASSRGQGYQPQHF,TGTGCCAGCAGCCGAGGACAGGGATATCAGCCCCAGCATTTT
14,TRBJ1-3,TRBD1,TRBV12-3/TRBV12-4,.,CASQQGATGNTIYF,TGTGCCAGCCAACAGGGGGCAACTGGAAACACCATATATTTT
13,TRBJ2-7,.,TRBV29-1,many,CSVAPGLLTEQYF,TGCAGCGTTGCGCCGGGACTCCTAACCGAGCAGTACTTC
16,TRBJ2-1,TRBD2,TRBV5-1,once,CASSPEWREIRNEQFF,TGCGCCAGCAGCCCTGAATGGCGGGAGATAAGGAATGAGCAGTTCTTC
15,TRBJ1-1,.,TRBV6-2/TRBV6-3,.,CASSYRRGGNTEAFF,TGTGCCAGCAGTTACAGAAGGGGAGGGAACACTGAAGCTTTCTTT
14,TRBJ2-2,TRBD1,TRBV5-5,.,CASRPTGVTGELFF,TGTGCCAGTCGCCCGACAGGGGTCACCGGGGAGCTGTTTTTT
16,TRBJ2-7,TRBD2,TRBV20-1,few,CSASGSGGPSGDEQYF,TGCAGTGCTAGTGGAAGCGGGGGGCCGTCGGGGGACGAGCAGTACTTC
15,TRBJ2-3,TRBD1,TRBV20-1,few,CSAPIRGKNPDTQYF,TGCAGTGCGCCGATCAGGGGGAAAAACCCAGATACGCAGTATTTT
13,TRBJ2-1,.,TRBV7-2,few,CASSRDPDNEQFF,TGTGCCAGCAGCCGGGACCCGGACAATGAGCAGTTCTTC
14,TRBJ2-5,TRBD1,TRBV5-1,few,CASSLSTGEETQYF,TGCGCCAGCAGCTTATCGACAGGGGAGGAGACCCAGTACTTC
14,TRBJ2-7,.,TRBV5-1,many,CASSFDRGGDEQYF,TGCGCCAGCAGCTTCGACCGGGGCGGAGACGAGCAGTACTTC
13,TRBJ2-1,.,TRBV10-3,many,CAISEGAVDEQFF,TGTGCCATCAGTGAGGGGGCCGTCGATGAGCAGTTCTTC
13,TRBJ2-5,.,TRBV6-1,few,CASSPPTGATQYF,TGTGCCAGCAGTCCCCCGACAGGAGCGACCCAGTACTTC
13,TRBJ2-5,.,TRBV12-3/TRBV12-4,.,CASRPDPQETQYF,TGTGCCAGCAGGCCTGATCCGCAAGAGACCCAGTACTTC
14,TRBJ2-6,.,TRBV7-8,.,CASSGRPGANVLTF,TGTGCCAGCAGCGGAAGACCTGGGGCCAACGTCCTGACTTTC
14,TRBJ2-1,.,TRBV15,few,CATSRDQHRGEQFF,TGTGCCACCAGCAGAGATCAGCACCGGGGTGAGCAGTTCTTC
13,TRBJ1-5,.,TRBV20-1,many,CSTTLGDEQPQHF,TGCAGTACCACTCTTGGGGACGAACAGCCCCAGCATTTT
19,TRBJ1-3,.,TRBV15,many,CATSSLSVLGRGAGNTIYF,TGTGCCACCAGCAGCTTGTCCGTCCTTGGTCGGGGAGCTGGAAACACCATATATTTT
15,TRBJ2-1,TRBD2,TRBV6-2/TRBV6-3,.,CASSLAGPEYNEQFF,TGTGCCAGCTCCTTAGCGGGGCCCGAATACAATGAGCAGTTCTTC
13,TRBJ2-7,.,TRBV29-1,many,CSVVPGHSYEQYF,TGCAGCGTTGTGCCAGGACATTCCTACGAGCAGTACTTC
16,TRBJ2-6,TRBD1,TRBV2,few,CASTGAPISGANVLTF,TGTGCCAGTACAGGGGCTCCCATCTCTGGGGCCAACGTCCTGACTTTC
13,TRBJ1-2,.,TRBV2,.,CASSGSVNYGYTF,TGTGCCAGCAGTGGAAGTGTTAACTATGGCTACACCTTC
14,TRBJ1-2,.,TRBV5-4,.,CASSSWGSNYGYTF,TGTGCCAGCAGCTCGTGGGGGAGTAACTATGGTTACACCTTC
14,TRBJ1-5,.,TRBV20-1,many,CSASRQISNQPQHF,TGCAGTGCTAGCAGGCAGATTAGCAATCAGCCCCAGCATTTT
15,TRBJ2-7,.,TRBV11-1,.,CASSLGAEGAYEQYF,TGTGCCAGCAGCTTAGGTGCGGAAGGGGCCTACGAGCAGTACTTC
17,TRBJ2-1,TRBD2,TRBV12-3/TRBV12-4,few,CASSNHPTSGFYNEQFF,TGTGCCAGCAGCAATCACCCGACTAGCGGGTTTTACAATGAGCAGTTCTTC
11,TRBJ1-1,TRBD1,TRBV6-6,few,CASKTGQRAFF,TGTGCCAGCAAAACGGGACAGCGGGCTTTCTTT
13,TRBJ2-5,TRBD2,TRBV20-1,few,CSAITGGPETQYF,TGCAGTGCTATCACGGGAGGCCCCGAGACCCAGTACTTC
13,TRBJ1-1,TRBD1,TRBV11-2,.,CASSVRTGGRAFF,TGTGCCAGCAGCGTAAGAACAGGGGGACGAGCTTTCTTT
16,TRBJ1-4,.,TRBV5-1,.,CASSLAPPGLNEKLFF,TGCGCCAGCAGCTTGGCCCCGCCAGGCCTTAATGAAAAACTGTTTTTT
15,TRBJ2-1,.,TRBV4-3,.,CASSQEASAYNEQFF,TGCGCCAGCAGCCAAGAGGCCTCCGCCTACAATGAGCAGTTCTTC
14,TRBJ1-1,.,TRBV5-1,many,CASSFQTGNTEAFF,TGCGCCAGCAGCTTCCAGACGGGAAACACTGAAGCTTTCTTT
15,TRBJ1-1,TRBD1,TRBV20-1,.,CSARPQDRANTEAFF,TGCAGTGCTAGACCTCAGGACAGGGCCAACACTGAAGCTTTCTTT
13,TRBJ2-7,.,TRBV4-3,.,CASSQALRTLQYF,TGCGCCAGCAGCCAAGCGTTAAGGACTTTGCAGTACTTC
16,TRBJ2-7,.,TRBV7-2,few,CASSLWRVGSSYEQYF,TGTGCCAGCAGCCTTTGGCGGGTAGGAAGCTCCTACGAGCAGTACTTC
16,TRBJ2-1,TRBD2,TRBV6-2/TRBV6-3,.,CASARLAGEPYNEQFF,TGTGCCAGCGCCAGACTAGCGGGAGAGCCCTACAATGAGCAGTTCTTC
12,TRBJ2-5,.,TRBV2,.,CASSVHQETQYF,TGTGCCAGCAGTGTACATCAGGAGACCCAGTACTTC
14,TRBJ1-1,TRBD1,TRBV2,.,CAGDSGGEDTEAFF,TGTGCCGGCGATTCAGGGGGCGAGGACACTGAAGCTTTCTTT
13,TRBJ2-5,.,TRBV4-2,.,CASSQEPEETQYF,TGTGCCAGCAGCCAAGAACCTGAGGAGACCCAGTACTTC
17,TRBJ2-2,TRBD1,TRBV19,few,CATTPQRGTGRTGELFF,TGTGCCACCACCCCTCAAAGAGGGACAGGGCGCACCGGGGAGCTGTTTTTT
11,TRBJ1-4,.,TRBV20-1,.,CSASDDEKLFF,TGCAGTGCTAGCGACGATGAAAAACTGTTTTTT
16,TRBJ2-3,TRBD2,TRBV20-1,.,CSAASMRGGITDTQYF,TGCAGTGCTGCTTCTATGCGGGGGGGAATAACAGATACGCAGTATTTT
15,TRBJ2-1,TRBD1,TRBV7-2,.,CASSLFGQGNSEQFF,TGTGCCAGCAGCTTATTCGGACAGGGGAATAGTGAGCAGTTCTTC
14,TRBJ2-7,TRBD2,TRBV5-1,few,CASSFDGTTYEQYF,TGCGCCAGCAGCTTTGACGGGACTACATACGAGCAGTACTTC
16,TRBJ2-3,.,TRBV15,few,CATSSRWLGSTDTQYF,TGTGCCACCAGCAGCCGCTGGCTAGGCAGCACAGATACGCAGTATTTT
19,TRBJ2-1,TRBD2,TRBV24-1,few,CATSGPLQQGTSGNNEQFF,TGTGCCACCAGTGGGCCCCTGCAACAAGGGACTAGCGGAAACAATGAGCAGTTCTTC
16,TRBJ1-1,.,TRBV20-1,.,CSARWPLSGRDTEAFF,TGCAGTGCTAGGTGGCCCCTGAGCGGTCGGGACACTGAAGCTTTCTTT
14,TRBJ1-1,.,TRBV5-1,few,CASSSLRAKTEAFF,TGCGCCAGCAGCTCCCTCCGGGCCAAGACTGAAGCTTTCTTT